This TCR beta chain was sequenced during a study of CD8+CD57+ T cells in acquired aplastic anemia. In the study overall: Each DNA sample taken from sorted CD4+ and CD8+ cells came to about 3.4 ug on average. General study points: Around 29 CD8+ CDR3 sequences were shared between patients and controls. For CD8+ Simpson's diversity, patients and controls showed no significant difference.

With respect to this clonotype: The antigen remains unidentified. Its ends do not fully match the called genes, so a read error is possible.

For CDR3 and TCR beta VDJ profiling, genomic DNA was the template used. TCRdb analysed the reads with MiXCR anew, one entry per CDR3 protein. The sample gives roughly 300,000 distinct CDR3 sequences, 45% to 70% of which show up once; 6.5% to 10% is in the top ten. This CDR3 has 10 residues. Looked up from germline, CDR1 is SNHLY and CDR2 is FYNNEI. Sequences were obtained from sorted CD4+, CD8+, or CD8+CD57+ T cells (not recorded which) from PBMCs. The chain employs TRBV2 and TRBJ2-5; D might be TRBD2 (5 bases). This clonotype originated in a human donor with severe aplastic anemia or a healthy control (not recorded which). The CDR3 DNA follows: TGTGCCAGCAGTGAAGCGGAGGATCACTTC. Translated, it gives CASSEAEDHF.